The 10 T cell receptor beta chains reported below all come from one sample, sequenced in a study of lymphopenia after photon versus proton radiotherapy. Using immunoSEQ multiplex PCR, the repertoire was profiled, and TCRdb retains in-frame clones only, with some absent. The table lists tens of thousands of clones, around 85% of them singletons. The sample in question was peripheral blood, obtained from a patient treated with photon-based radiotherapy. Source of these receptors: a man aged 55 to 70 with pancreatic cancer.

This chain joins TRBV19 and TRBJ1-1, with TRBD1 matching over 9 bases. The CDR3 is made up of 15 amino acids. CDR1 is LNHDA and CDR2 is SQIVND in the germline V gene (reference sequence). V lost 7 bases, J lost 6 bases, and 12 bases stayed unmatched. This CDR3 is CASTQIGTGRPEAFF. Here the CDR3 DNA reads TGTGCCAGTACCCAGATCGGGACAGGGCGCCCTGAAGCTTTCTTT.

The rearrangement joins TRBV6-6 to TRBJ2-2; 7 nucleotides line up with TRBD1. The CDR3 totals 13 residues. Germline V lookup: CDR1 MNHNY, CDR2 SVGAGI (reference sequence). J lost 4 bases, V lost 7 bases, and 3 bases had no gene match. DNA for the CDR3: TGTGCCAGCACCTACAGGGGCACCGGGGAGCTGTTTTTT. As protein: CASTYRGTGELFF.

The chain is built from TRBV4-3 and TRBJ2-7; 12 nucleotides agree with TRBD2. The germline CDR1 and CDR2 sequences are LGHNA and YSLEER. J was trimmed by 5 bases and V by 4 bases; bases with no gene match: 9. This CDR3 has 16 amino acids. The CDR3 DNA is TGCGCCAGCAGCCGGTCTCTACTAGCGGGGGGCCACGAGCAGTACTTC. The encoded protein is CASSRSLLAGGHEQYF.

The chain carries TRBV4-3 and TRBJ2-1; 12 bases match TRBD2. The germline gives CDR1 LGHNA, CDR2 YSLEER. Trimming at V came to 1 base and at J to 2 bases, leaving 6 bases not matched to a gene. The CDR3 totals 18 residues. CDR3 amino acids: CASSQGTSGVRPYNEQFF. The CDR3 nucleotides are TGCGCCAGCAGCCAAGGGACTAGCGGGGTTCGACCCTACAATGAGCAGTTCTTC.

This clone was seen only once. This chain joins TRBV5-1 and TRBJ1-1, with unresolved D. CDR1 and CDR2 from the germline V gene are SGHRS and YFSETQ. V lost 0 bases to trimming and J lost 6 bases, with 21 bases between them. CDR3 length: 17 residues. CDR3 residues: CASSLVLGRGPQAEAFF. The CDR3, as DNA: TGCGCCAGCAGCTTGGTGTTAGGCAGAGGCCCCCAGGCTGAAGCTTTCTTT.

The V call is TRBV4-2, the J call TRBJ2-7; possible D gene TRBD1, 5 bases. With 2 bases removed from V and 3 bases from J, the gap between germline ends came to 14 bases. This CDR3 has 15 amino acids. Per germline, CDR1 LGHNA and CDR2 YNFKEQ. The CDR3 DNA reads TGTGCCAGCAGCCAAAACAGCTACACAGGCTACGAGCAGTACTTC. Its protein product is CASSQNSYTGYEQYF.

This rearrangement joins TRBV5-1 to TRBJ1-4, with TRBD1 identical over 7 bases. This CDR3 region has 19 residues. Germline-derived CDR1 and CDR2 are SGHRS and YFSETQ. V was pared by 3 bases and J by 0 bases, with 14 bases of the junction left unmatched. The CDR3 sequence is CASSSKTQGIFATNEKLFF. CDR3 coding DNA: TGCGCCAGCAGCTCGAAAACACAGGGGATTTTTGCAACTAATGAAAAACTGTTTTTT.

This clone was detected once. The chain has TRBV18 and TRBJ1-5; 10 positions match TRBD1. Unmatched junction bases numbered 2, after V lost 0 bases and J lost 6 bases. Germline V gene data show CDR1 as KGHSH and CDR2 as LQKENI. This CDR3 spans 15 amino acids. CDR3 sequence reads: CASSPPGQGGQPQHF. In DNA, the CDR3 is TGTGCCAGCTCACCACCCGGACAGGGGGGTCAGCCCCAGCATTTT. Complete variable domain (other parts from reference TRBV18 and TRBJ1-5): NAGVMQNPRHLVRRRGQEARLRCSPMKGHSHVYWYRQLPEEGLKFMVYLQKENIIDESGMPKERFSAEFPKEGPSILRIQQVVRGDSAAYFCASSPPGQGGQPQHFGDGTRLSIL.

The CDR3 nucleotides are TGTGCCAGCAGCGTAGGGAGTCGCACAGATACGCAGTATTTT. As protein: CASSVGSRTDTQYF. The rearrangement joins TRBV9 to TRBJ2-3; no reliable D call. Trimming left V 0 bases short and J 1 base short, with 6 bases between. Germline V gene data show CDR1 as SGDLS and CDR2 as YYNGEE. There are 14 residues in the CDR3.

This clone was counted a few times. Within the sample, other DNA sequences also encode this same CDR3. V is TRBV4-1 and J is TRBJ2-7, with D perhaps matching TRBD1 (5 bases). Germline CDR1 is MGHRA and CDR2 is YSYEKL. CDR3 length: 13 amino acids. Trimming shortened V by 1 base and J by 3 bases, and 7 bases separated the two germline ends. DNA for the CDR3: TGCGCCAGCAGCCAAGTAAGGGGCTACGAGCAGTACTTC. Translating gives CASSQVRGYEQYF.